The T cell receptor beta chain described here comes from a study of cytomegalovirus exposure and HLA in healthy donors. As for the study in general: Roughly 77 million unique TCRs from HLA-typed donors made up an early data release.

Points on this clone: Its target is unknown.

Study findings and constraints: Reports state that TCR beta sequences accurately predicted most subjects' HLA-A and HLA-B alleles.

The PCR contained 60 Vbeta and 13 Jbeta primers. The assay was immunoSEQ multiplex PCR, and TCRdb's table has in-frame clones only and misses some. The table has roughly 250,000 clones, around four fifths seen once. These donors, healthy bone marrow donors, were studied. CDR3 size: 17 residues. The germline V gene encodes CDR1 LGHNA and CDR2 YNFKEQ. The V segment lost 1 base and the J segment 2 bases; nucleotides outside the gene matches: 5. Material for sequencing was PBMCs. The clonotype was recovered from a woman in her thirties or forties in good health and CMV-seropositive. The gene calls are TRBV4-2 and TRBJ2-6, with TRBD2 matching over 7 bases. CDR3 amino acids: CASSQARGVAGANVLTF. CDR3 coding DNA: TGTGCCAGCAGCCAAGCTCGGGGGGTAGCTGGGGCCAACGTCCTGACTTTC.